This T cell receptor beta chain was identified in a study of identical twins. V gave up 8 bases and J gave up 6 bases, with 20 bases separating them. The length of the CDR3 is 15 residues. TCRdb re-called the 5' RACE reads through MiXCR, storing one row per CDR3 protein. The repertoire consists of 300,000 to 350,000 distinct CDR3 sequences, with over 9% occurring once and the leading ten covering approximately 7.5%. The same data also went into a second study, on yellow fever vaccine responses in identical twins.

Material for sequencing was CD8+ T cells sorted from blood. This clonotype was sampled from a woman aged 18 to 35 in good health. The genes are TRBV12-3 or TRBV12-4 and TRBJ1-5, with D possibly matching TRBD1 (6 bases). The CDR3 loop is CASHSSAGEGQPQHF. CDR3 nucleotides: TGTGCCAGCCACAGTTCGGCAGGGGAAGGTCAGCCCCAGCATTTT.